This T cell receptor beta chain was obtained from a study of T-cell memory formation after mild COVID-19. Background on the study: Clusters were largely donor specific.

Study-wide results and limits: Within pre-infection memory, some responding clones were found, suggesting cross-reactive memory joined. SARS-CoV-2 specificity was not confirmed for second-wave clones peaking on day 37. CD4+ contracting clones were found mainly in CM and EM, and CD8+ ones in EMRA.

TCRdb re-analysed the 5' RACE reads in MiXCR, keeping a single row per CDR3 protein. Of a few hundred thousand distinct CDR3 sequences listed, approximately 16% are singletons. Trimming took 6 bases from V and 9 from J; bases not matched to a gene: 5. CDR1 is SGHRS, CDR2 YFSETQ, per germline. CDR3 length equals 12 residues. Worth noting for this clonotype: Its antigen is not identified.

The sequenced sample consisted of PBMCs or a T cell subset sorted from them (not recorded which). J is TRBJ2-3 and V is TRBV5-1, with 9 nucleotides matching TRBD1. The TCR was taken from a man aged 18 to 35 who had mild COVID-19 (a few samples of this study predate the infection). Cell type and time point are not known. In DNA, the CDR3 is TGCGCCAGCAACCCGGGACAGGGCACGCAGTATTTT. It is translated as CASNPGQGTQYF. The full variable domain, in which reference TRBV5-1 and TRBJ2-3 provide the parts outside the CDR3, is KAGVTQTPRYLIKTRGQQVTLSCSPISGHRSVSWYQQTPGQGLQFLFEYFSETQRNKGNFPGRFSGRQFSNSRSEMNVSTLELGDSALYLCASNPGQGTQYFGPGTRLTVL.